The present T cell receptor (beta chain) was sequenced within a study of T cell clonotyping in hematopoietic cell transplantation. Study details: Cytoreduction preceded collection of pretransplant recipient samples.

Time point here: recipient sample about 28 days before transplant, after cytoreduction. Study results and limitations: After transplant, recipient diversity fell while pathologically expanded clonotypes grew through day 180. No sorting was done, leaving CD4 and CD8 contributions mixed. Few recipient clonotypes overlapped donors; over 95% were de novo at given depth.

This CDR3 comprises 12 residues. V was shortened by 5 bases and J by 4 bases, with 9 bases between the two germline ends. Per germline, CDR1 SGHTA and CDR2 FQGNSA. TCRdb keeps only in-frame clones here, not all; method: immunoSEQ multiplex PCR. This table has 13,000 or so clones, around 80% appearing once. Only a few counts were recorded for this clone. No antigen is known for it. The gene calls are TRBV7-2 and TRBJ2-7; D is uncertain. Sample: peripheral blood mononuclear cells, taken before stem cell transplant. The source of this sequence is a man in his 60s with acute myeloid leukemia. Some clones in this sample may be carry-over from other donors' samples. CDR3 residues: CASSPTKYEQYF. The CDR3 region has the DNA TGTGCCAGCAGCCCGACGAAGTACGAGCAGTACTTC. The variable domain in full, completed from reference TRBV7-2 and TRBJ2-7, reads GAGVSQSPSNKVTEKGKDVELRCDPISGHTALYWYRQSLGQGLEFLIYFQGNSAPDKSGLPSDRFSAERTGGSVSTLTIQRTQQEDSAVYLCASSPTKYEQYFGPGTRLTVT.